This T cell receptor (beta chain) emerged from a study of Graves' ophthalmopathy and Graves' hyperthyroidism. The TCR beta CDR3 regions underwent amplification from RNA transcripts. First-round RT-PCR relied on HTBI primers, and a second-round multiplex PCR came next. TCRdb reprocessed the multiplex PCR reads with MiXCR, giving one entry per CDR3 protein. The sample lists 620,000 or so distinct CDR3 sequences, roughly 20% occurring once. This clonotype has just one count. The CDR3 contains 17 residues. Trimming took 0 bases from V and 4 from J, leaving 18 bases between them. Germline V gene sequence: CDR1 SGHAT, CDR2 FQNNGV.

This TCR derives from a woman under 30 with stable Graves' hyperthyroidism. Some clones in this sample may be carry-over from other donors' samples. The sample was peripheral blood. The chain is built from TRBV11-2 and TRBJ1-1; perhaps TRBD1 as D (6 bases). Here the CDR3 DNA reads TGTGCCAGCAGCTTAGAAGGGGGGGGATTTGGTATCACTGAAGCTTTCTTT. Translation gives CASSLEGGGFGITEAFF.